Listed below are T cell receptor beta chains from one sample, sequenced in a study of T cells in narcolepsy. Using immunoSEQ multiplex PCR, the repertoire was profiled, and TCRdb retains in-frame clones only, with some absent. The sample contains about 27,000 clones, 86% of which appear only once. Sequences were obtained from CD45RA- memory CD4+ T cells from PBMCs. The receptors were gathered from a human donor with narcolepsy. Each CDR3 is given with its conserved first and last residue. The D gene is left open where the match is weak. A row's size may be missing; if present it is once, few, many or a size class.

d_gene	abundance	v_gene	j_gene	CDR3aa	CDR3nt
.	.	TRBV2	TRBJ2-5	CASTLGGQETQYF	TGTGCCAGCACTTTGGGGGGACAAGAGACCCAGTACTTC
TRBD1	.	TRBV28	TRBJ2-1	CASTRDRINNEQFF	TGTGCCAGCACCCGGGACAGGATAAACAATGAGCAGTTCTTC
.	.	TRBV5-1	TRBJ2-2	CASRVRTANTGELFF	TGCGCCAGCAGGGTTCGGACCGCGAACACCGGGGAGCTGTTTTTT
TRBD2	once	TRBV6-4	TRBJ2-7	CASSGTSGVYEQYF	TGTGCCAGCAGTGGGACTAGCGGGGTTTACGAGCAGTACTTC
TRBD1	.	TRBV5-1	TRBJ1-2	CASSTRTGGFIDGYTF	TGCGCCAGCAGCACCCGGACAGGGGGCTTCATAGATGGCTACACCTTC
.	.	TRBV20-1	TRBJ1-2	CSASSPYGYTF	TGCAGTGCCTCTTCCCCCTATGGCTACACCTTC
.	.	TRBV19	TRBJ2-3	CASSIRARTDTQYF	TGTGCCAGTAGTATAAGGGCGCGCACAGATACGCAGTATTTT
.	few	TRBV5-8	TRBJ1-6	CASSLLSGQSSYNSPLHF	TGTGCCAGCAGCTTGTTGAGTGGGCAGAGCTCCTATAATTCACCCCTCCACTTT
.	.	TRBV4-1	TRBJ1-2	CASSQGRSYGYTF	TGCGCCAGCAGCCAAGGACGGTCATATGGCTACACCTTC
.	.	TRBV28	TRBJ2-1	CASKLLSYNEQFF	TGTGCCAGCAAGCTCCTCTCCTACAATGAGCAGTTCTTC
TRBD2	few	TRBV2	TRBJ2-2	CASSLVRGGGNTGELFF	TGTGCCAGCTCCCTCGTTCGCGGGGGGGGGAACACCGGGGAGCTGTTTTTT
TRBD1	.	TRBV7-6	TRBJ1-2	CASSLGQGADGYTF	TGTGCCAGCAGCTTAGGTCAGGGGGCTGATGGCTACACCTTC
.	.	TRBV5-6	TRBJ2-1	CASSLVGGSSYNEQFF	TGTGCCAGCAGCTTGGTCGGGGGCTCCTCCTACAATGAGCAGTTCTTC
.	once	TRBV7-7	TRBJ2-3	CASSLGVSSTDTQYF	TGTGCCAGCAGCTTAGGAGTTTCTAGCACAGATACGCAGTATTTT
TRBD1	.	TRBV6-1	TRBJ1-1	CASRPGQGRTEAFF	TGTGCCAGCAGACCCGGACAGGGTAGGACTGAAGCTTTCTTT
TRBD1	few	TRBV7-6	TRBJ2-1	CASIKGGSSIGSYNEQFF	TGTGCCAGCATCAAAGGGGGCAGCAGTATAGGATCCTACAATGAGCAGTTCTTC
.	.	TRBV7-8	TRBJ1-1	CASGPTGNTEAFF	TGTGCCAGCGGACCGACAGGGAACACTGAAGCTTTCTTT
TRBD1	.	TRBV5-1	TRBJ1-2	CASSLGGATGDYGYTF	TGCGCCAGCAGCTTGGGCGGAGCCACAGGGGACTATGGCTACACCTTC
.	few	TRBV27	TRBJ1-2	CASSPTGFDYGYTF	TGTGCCAGCAGTCCAACAGGGTTCGACTATGGCTACACCTTC
TRBD2	.	TRBV28	TRBJ2-3	CASRFTGAGGRTDTQYF	TGTGCCAGCCGGTTTACGGGGGCGGGGGGTCGGACAGATACGCAGTATTTT
.	.	TRBV5-1	TRBJ2-7	CASSISGRMGDEQYF	TGCGCCAGCAGCATCTCGGGTCGTATGGGGGACGAGCAGTACTTC
.	.	TRBV5-1	TRBJ2-3	CASSLDSPEPTDTQYF	TGCGCCAGCAGCTTGGACAGTCCTGAACCCACAGATACGCAGTATTTT
TRBD1	.	TRBV19	TRBJ2-7	CASSKLPGQGLYEQYF	TGTGCCAGTAGCAAATTGCCGGGACAGGGGCTCTACGAGCAGTACTTC
TRBD1	once	TRBV10-2	TRBJ1-6	CASSRDSYNSPLHF	TGCGCCAGCAGCCGGGACAGCTATAATTCACCCCTCCACTTT
TRBD2	.	TRBV7-9	TRBJ2-1	CASSPGGGLAVNEQFF	TGTGCCAGCAGCCCCGGGGGGGGACTAGCGGTCAATGAGCAGTTCTTC
.	.	TRBV2	TRBJ1-5	CASSGSGGDQPQHF	TGTGCCAGCAGTGGGTCCGGGGGCGATCAGCCCCAGCATTTT
TRBD2	few	TRBV4-1	TRBJ2-1	CASSSSEGKRRGGRFHNEQFF	TGCGCCAGCAGCTCCAGTGAGGGGAAGAGGCGGGGGGGCCGGTTCCACAATGAGCAGTTCTTC
.	.	TRBV6-1	TRBJ1-3	CASRSGSGNTIYF	TGTGCCAGCAGATCGGGCTCTGGAAACACCATATATTTT
.	.	TRBV27	TRBJ1-5	CASSRSRGSQPQHF	TGTGCCAGCAGCCGTAGCAGGGGCAGTCAGCCCCAGCATTTT
.	.	TRBV7-2	TRBJ1-1	CASSSRAGTMNTEAFF	TGTGCCAGCAGCTCAAGAGCGGGGACCATGAACACTGAAGCTTTCTTT
.	.	TRBV11-1	TRBJ2-1	CASSTHGTLDNEQFF	TGTGCCAGCAGCACACACGGGACATTAGACAATGAGCAGTTCTTC
.	.	TRBV18	TRBJ1-3	CASSPPGVPGNTIYF	TGTGCCAGCTCACCTCCCGGCGTCCCTGGAAACACCATATATTTT
.	.	TRBV5-1	TRBJ1-3	CASSPGTPNSGNTIYF	TGCGCCAGCAGCCCGGGGACACCGAACTCTGGAAACACCATATATTTT
TRBD1	few	TRBV5-6	TRBJ1-6	CASSLLGQGNSPLHF	TGTGCCAGCAGCTTGTTGGGACAGGGTAATTCACCCCTCCACTTT
.	.	TRBV6-6	TRBJ1-2	CASSQPGQRAGYGYTF	TGTGCCAGCAGTCAACCCGGGCAGAGAGCTGGCTATGGCTACACCTTC
TRBD1	.	TRBV18	TRBJ1-1	CASSPPPSGGLTEAFF	TGTGCCAGCTCACCACCTCCATCAGGGGGGCTCACAGAAGCTTTCTTT
.	.	TRBV15	TRBJ1-5	CATSSPGGGYNQPQHF	TGTGCCACCAGCAGCCCCGGCGGGGGCTACAATCAGCCCCAGCATTTT
.	.	TRBV7-2	TRBJ1-2	CASSTNQGPYGYTF	TGTGCCAGCAGCACAAACCAGGGGCCCTATGGCTACACCTTC
.	.	TRBV19	TRBJ1-2	CASSIPGWRGYTF	TGTGCCAGTAGTATTCCAGGGTGGAGAGGCTACACCTTC
.	.	TRBV7-2	TRBJ2-5	CASSYGAGQETQYF	TGTGCCAGCAGCTACGGGGCAGGCCAAGAGACCCAGTACTTC
.	.	TRBV19	TRBJ1-4	CASKLSGATNEKLFF	TGTGCCAGTAAACTTAGCGGGGCTACTAATGAAAAACTGTTTTTT
TRBD2	.	TRBV9	TRBJ2-1	CASSAIGTRFSEQFF	TGTGCCAGCAGCGCAATAGGGACTAGATTTAGTGAGCAGTTCTTC
.	few	TRBV6-6	TRBJ1-4	CASSREQRNEKLFF	TGTGCCAGCAGTCGGGAACAAAGAAATGAAAAACTGTTTTTT